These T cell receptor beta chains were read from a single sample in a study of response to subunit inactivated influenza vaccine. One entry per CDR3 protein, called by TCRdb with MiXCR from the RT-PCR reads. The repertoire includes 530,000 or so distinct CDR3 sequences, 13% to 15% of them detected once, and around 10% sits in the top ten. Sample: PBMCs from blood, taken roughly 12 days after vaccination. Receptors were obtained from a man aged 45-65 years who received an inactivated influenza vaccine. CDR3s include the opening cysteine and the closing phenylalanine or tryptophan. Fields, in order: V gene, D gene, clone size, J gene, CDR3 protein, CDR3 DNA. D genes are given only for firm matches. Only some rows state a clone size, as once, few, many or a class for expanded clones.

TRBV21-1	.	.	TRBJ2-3	CASSGRGRTSTDTQYF	TGTGCCAGCAGCGGCCGGGGGCGAACTAGCACAGATACGCAGTATTTT
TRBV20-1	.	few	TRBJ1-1	CSARPQLNTEAFF	TGCAGTGCTAGACCCCAATTGAACACTGAAGCTTTCTTT
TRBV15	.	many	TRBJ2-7	CATSRVDSYEQYF	TGTGCCACCAGCAGAGTTGACTCCTACGAGCAGTACTTC
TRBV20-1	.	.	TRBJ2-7	CSAHPDYEQYF	TGCAGTGCTCACCCTGACTACGAGCAGTACTTC
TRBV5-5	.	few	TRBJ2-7	CASSEESYEQYF	TGTGCCAGCAGTGAGGAATCCTACGAGCAGTACTTC
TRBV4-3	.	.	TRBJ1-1	CASSPKGVGQAFF	TGCGCCAGCAGCCCGAAGGGGGTCGGGCAAGCTTTCTTT
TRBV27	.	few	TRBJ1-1	CASGQGVWTEAFF	TGTGCCAGCGGGCAGGGAGTATGGACTGAAGCTTTCTTT
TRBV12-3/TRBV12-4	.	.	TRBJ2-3	CASSLARLGDTQYF	TGTGCCAGCAGTTTGGCGCGCCTCGGGGATACGCAGTATTTT
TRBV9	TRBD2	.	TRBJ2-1	CASSPGTNVAYNEQFF	TGTGCCAGCAGCCCGGGGACTAATGTCGCCTACAATGAGCAGTTCTTC
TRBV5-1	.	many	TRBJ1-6	CASSPPTRQDPPDNSPLHF	TGCGCCAGCAGCCCACCGACAAGACAGGACCCGCCCGACAATTCACCCCTCCACTTT
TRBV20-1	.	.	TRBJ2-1	CSARDFGTASYNERFF	TGCAGTGCTAGAGATTTCGGGACGGCTTCCTACAATGAGCGGTTCTTC
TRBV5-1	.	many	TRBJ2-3	CASSLKGSGGDTQYF	TGCGCCAGCAGCTTGAAGGGCTCTGGGGGGGATACGCAGTATTTT
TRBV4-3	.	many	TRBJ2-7	CASSQESGSTQGEQYF	TGCGCCAGCAGCCAAGAATCGGGGTCCACCCAGGGAGAGCAGTACTTC
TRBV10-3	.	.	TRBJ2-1	CAISGTGQGLYNEQFF	TGTGCCATCAGTGGCACGGGGCAAGGGCTTTACAATGAGCAGTTCTTC
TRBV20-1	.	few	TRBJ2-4	CSATGTYKNIQYF	TGCAGTGCGACCGGGACTTACAAAAACATTCAGTACTTC
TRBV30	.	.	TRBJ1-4	CAWSARGGKLFF	TGTGCCTGGAGCGCCAGGGGAGGAAAACTGTTTTTT
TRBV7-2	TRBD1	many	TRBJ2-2	CASSLRQGPTGELFF	TGTGCCAGCAGCTTAAGACAGGGGCCCACCGGGGAGCTGTTTTTT
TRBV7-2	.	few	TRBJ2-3	CASSLMVAVLTDTQYF	TGTGCCAGCAGCTTAATGGTAGCGGTTCTCACAGATACGCAGTATTTT
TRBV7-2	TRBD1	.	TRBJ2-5	CASSRTTGYETQYF	TGTGCCAGCAGCAGAACGACAGGGTATGAGACCCAGTACTTC
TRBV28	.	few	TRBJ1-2	CASSLETYGYTF	TGTGCCAGCAGTTTAGAGACCTATGGCTACACCTTC
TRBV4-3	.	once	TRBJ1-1	CASSQESRVTEAFF	TGCGCCAGCAGCCAAGAGTCCCGCGTGACTGAAGCTTTCTTT
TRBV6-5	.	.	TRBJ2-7	CASGYRAWDYEQYF	TGTGCCAGCGGTTACAGGGCTTGGGACTACGAGCAGTACTTC
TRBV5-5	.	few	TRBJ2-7	CASSPSIGRYEQYF	TGTGCCAGCAGCCCCTCAATAGGGAGGTACGAGCAGTACTTC
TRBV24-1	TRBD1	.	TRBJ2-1	CATSDSFPGQGVMYNEQFF	TGTGCCACCAGTGATTCATTCCCGGGACAGGGAGTGATGTACAATGAGCAGTTCTTC
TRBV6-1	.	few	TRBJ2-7	CASSKLTESYEQYF	TGTGCCAGCAGTAAACTGACGGAGTCCTACGAGCAGTACTTC
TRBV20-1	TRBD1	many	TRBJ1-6	CSASRGQGNSPLHF	TGCAGTGCTAGCCGGGGACAGGGGAATTCACCCCTCCACTTT
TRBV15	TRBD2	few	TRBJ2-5	CATSSREGETQYF	TGTGCCACCAGCAGTAGGGAGGGGGAGACCCAGTACTTC
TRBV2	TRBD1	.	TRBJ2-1	CASSGVPQGTYNEQFF	TGTGCCAGCAGTGGTGTACCACAGGGGACCTACAATGAGCAGTTCTTC
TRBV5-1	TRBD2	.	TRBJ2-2	CASRRSGANTGELFF	TGCGCCAGCAGACGCAGCGGGGCGAACACCGGGGAGCTGTTTTTT
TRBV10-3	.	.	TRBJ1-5	CAISESPGTGNQPQHF	TGTGCCATCAGTGAGTCGCCGGGGACCGGCAATCAGCCCCAGCATTTT
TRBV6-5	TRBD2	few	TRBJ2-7	CASSYSSGSSYEQYF	TGTGCCAGCAGTTACTCGAGCGGGAGCTCCTACGAGCAGTACTTC
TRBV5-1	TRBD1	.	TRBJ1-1	CASSWGQGLSNTEAFF	TGCGCCAGCAGCTGGGGACAGGGATTATCGAACACTGAAGCTTTCTTT
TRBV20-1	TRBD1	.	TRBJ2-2	CSASKGADTGELFF	TGCAGTGCTAGCAAGGGGGCGGACACCGGGGAGCTGTTTTTT
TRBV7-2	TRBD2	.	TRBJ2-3	CASSYSGGPDTQYF	TGTGCCAGCAGCTATAGCGGGGGCCCAGATACGCAGTATTTT
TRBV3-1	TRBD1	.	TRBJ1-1	CASSQLGQGNTEAFF	TGTGCCAGCAGCCAACTGGGACAGGGGAACACTGAAGCTTTCTTT
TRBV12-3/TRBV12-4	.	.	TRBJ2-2	CASSRTVGRTGELFF	TGTGCCAGCAGTCGGACAGTAGGCCGGACCGGGGAGCTGTTTTTT
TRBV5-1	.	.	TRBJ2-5	CASSLSSGSQETQYF	TGCGCCAGCAGCTTGTCTTCCGGAAGCCAAGAGACCCAGTACTTC
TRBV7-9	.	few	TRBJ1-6	CASSDPENSGVNSPLHF	TGTGCCAGCAGCGATCCGGAAAACAGCGGGGTTAACTCACCCCTCCACTTT
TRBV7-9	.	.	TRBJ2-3	CASSAAWGEGTDTQYF	TGTGCCAGCAGCGCAGCCTGGGGTGAGGGCACAGATACGCAGTATTTT
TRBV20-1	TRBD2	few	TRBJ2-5	CSASEAGNLETQYF	TGCAGTGCTAGTGAAGCGGGGAATTTGGAGACCCAGTACTTC
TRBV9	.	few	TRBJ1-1	CASSVGGWGTEAFF	TGTGCCAGCAGCGTTGGGGGTTGGGGCACTGAAGCTTTCTTT
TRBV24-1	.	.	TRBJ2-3	CATSDWGDTQYF	TGTGCCACCAGTGATTGGGGAGATACGCAGTATTTT
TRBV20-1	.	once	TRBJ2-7	CSARDWSSYEQHF	TGCAGTGCTAGAGATTGGTCCTCCTACGAGCAGCACTTC
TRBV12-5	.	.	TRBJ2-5	CASGPAGGETQYF	TGTGCTAGTGGCCCCGCGGGTGGCGAGACCCAGTACTTC
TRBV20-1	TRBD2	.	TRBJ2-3	CSARIAGDLTDTQYF	TGCAGTGCTAGAATAGCGGGAGATCTGACAGATACGCAGTATTTT
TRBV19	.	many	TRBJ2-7	CASSIEADGPYEQYF	TGTGCCAGTAGTATAGAGGCCGATGGACCCTACGAGCAGTACTTC
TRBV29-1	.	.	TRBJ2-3	CSAHPGLADTQYF	TGCAGCGCCCACCCAGGGTTGGCAGATACGCAGTATTTT
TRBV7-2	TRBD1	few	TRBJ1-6	CVSSLAGGGSPLHF	TGTGTCAGCAGCTTAGCAGGGGGCGGTTCACCCCTCCACTTT
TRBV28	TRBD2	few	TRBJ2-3	CASSRRTGLAGGQVTDTQYF	TGTGCCAGCAGCCGTAGGACGGGACTAGCGGGGGGCCAGGTAACAGATACGCAGTATTTT
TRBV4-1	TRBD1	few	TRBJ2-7	CASSQAFYRGHEQYF	TGCGCCAGCAGCCAAGCTTTCTACAGGGGCCACGAGCAGTACTTC
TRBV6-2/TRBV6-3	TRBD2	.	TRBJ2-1	CASSFLAGVVGEQFF	TGTGCCAGCAGTTTTCTAGCGGGAGTAGTAGGTGAGCAGTTCTTC
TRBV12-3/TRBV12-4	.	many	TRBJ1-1	CASSFATTEAFF	TGTGCCAGCAGTTTTGCTACCACTGAAGCTTTCTTT
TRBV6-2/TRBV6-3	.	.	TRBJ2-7	CASSYGRTGEQYF	TGTGCCAGCAGTTACGGCCGAACAGGGGAGCAGTACTTC
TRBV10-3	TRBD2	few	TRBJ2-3	CAIRAASGSTDTQYF	TGTGCCATCAGGGCGGCTAGCGGGAGCACAGATACGCAGTATTTT
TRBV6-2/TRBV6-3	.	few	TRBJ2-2	CASRGSVNTGELFF	TGTGCCAGCAGAGGGAGCGTGAACACCGGGGAGCTGTTTTTT